The following is a T cell receptor (beta chain) sequence with its context. The junction differs from germline at one of its ends, possibly a read error. This specimen comes from a study of blood T cell repertoires in COVID-19. Study-level background: There were acute and convalescent COVID-19 samples, and they came from the United States, Italy and Spain.

Libraries were prepared by immunoSEQ multiplex PCR; TCRdb keeps only in-frame clonotypes and omits some of them. This repertoire shows 200,000 to 250,000 clones, 88% found once; its top ten account for roughly 2.5%. The CDR3 has 16 amino acids. CDR1 is SGHTA and CDR2 is FQGNSA in the germline V gene. What was sequenced was peripheral blood. This sequence originates from a woman in her sixties with acute or convalescent COVID-19. V is TRBV7-2 and J is TRBJ2-1, with 8 bases identical to TRBD2. As DNA, the CDR3 is TGTGCCAGCAGCCTAGCGGCTAGCGGGCCTCGCAATGAGCAGTTCTTC. This codes for CASSLAASGPRNEQFF.